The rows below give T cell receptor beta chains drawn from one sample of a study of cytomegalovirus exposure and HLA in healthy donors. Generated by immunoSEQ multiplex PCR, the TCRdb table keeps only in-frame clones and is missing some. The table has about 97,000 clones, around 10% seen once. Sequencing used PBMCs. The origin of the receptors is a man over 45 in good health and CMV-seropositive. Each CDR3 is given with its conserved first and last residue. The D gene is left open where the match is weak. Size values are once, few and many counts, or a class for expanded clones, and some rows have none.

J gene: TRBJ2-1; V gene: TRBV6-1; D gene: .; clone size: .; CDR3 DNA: TGTGCCAGCAATTTGTTAGCGGACAATGAGCAGTTCTTC; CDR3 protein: CASNLLADNEQFF
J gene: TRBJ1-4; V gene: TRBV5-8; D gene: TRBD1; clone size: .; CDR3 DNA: TGTGCCAGCAGCTTGGGGACAGGGGTGTCCAGTGAAAAACTGTTTTTT; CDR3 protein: CASSLGTGVSSEKLFF
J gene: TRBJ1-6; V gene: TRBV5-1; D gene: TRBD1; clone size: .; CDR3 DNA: TGCGCCAGCAGCGGAACGTCGGGACAGGGGTCACCCCTCCACTTT; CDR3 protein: CASSGTSGQGSPLHF
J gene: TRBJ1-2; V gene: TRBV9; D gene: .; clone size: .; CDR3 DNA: TGTGCCAGCAGCGCCCGGACAGAAGCTAACTATGGCTACACCTTC; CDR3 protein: CASSARTEANYGYTF
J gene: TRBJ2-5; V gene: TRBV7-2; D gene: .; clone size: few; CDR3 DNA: TGTGCCAGCAGCTCCTTTCCTAGAGGCGGGGAGACCCAGTACTTC; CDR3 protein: CASSSFPRGGETQYF
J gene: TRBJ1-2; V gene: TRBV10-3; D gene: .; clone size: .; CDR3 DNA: TGTGCCATCAAGGGCCCGACAGGTAACGGCTACACCTTC; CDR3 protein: CAIKGPTGNGYTF
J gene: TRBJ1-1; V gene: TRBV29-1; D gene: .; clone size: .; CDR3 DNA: TGCAGAGTTGACGGGGGAGCGGGCGAAGCTTTCTTT; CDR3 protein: CRVDGGAGEAFF
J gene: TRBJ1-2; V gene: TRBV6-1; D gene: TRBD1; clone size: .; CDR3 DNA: TGTGCCAGCGAACGGACAGGGGCCCTCTATGGCTACACCTTC; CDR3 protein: CASERTGALYGYTF
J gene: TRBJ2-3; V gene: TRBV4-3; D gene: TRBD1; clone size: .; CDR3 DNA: TGCGCCAGCAGCCCGGTCTTTACAGGGGGCAGTAATCCAGATACGCAGTATTTT; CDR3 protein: CASSPVFTGGSNPDTQYF
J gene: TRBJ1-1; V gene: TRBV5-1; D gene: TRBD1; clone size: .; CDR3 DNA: TGCGCCAGCAGCCCGGGGACAGGGGTTAACACTGAAGCTTTCTTT; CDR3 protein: CASSPGTGVNTEAFF
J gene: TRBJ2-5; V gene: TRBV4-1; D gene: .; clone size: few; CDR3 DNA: TGCGCCAGCAGCCTGACGTGGGCTGAGACCCAGTACTTC; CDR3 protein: CASSLTWAETQYF
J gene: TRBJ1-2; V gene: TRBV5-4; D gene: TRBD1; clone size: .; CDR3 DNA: TGTGCCAGCAGCGCAGGACAGGGGGCATATGGCTACACCTTC; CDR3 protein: CASSAGQGAYGYTF
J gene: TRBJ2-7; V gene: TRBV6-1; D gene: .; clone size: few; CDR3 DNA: TGTGCCAGCAAAGACGGGGGGCGAGGGGCCTACGAGCAGTACTTC; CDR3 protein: CASKDGGRGAYEQYF
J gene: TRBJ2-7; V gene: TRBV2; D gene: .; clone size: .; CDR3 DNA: TGTGCCAGCAGAATATACGAGCAGTACTTC; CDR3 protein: CASRIYEQYF
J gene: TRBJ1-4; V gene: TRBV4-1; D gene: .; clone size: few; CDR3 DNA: TGCGCCAGCAGCCAAGTTCCCTCTGCAACTAATGAAAAACTGTTTTTT; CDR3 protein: CASSQVPSATNEKLFF
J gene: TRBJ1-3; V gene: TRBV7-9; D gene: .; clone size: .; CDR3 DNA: TGTGCCAGCAGCCTCTCCTCTTACTCTGGAAACACCATATATTTT; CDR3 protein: CASSLSSYSGNTIYF
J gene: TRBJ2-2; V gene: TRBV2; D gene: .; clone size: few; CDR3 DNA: TGTGCCAGCAGCTCTACCACTGGCACCGGGGAGCTGTTTTTT; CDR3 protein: CASSSTTGTGELFF
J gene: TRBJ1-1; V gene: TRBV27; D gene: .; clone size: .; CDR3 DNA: TGTGCCAGCAGTAAAGAATATGGCAGTAATAAAGCTTTCTTT; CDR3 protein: CASSKEYGSNKAFF
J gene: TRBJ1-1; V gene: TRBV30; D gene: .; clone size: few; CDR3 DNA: TGTGCCTGGAGCGACTACCGAGAAGCTTTCTTT; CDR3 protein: CAWSDYREAFF
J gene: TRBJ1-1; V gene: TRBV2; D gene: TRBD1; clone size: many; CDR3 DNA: TGTGCCAGCAGCACAGGGGGCTCCTATAACACTGAAGCTTTCTTT; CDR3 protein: CASSTGGSYNTEAFF
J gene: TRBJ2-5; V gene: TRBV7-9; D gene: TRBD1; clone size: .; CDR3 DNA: TGTGCCAGCAGCTTGAGGACAGGGGGCAGAGAGACCCAGTACTTC; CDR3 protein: CASSLRTGGRETQYF
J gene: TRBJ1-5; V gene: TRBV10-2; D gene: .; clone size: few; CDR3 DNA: TGCGCCAGCAGGGAGAAACCAGGGGTTGACAATCAGCCCCAGCATTTT; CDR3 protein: CASREKPGVDNQPQHF
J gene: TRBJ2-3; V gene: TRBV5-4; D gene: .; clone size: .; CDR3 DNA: TGTGCCAGCAGCTTGGCTAGCCGCACAGATACGCAGTATTTT; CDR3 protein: CASSLASRTDTQYF
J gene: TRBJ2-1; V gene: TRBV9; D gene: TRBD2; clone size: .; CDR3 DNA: TGTGCCAGCAGCGTCTTCGGACTAGCGGATGAGCAGTTCTTC; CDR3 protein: CASSVFGLADEQFF
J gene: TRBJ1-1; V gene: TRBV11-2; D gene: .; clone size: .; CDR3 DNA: TGTGCCAGCAGCTTCTATACTGAAGCTTTCTTT; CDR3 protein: CASSFYTEAFF
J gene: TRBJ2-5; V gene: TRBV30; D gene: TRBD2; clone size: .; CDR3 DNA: TGTGCCTGGAGTAGCGGGGGGGCCGGGGAGACCCAGTACTTC; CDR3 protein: CAWSSGGAGETQYF
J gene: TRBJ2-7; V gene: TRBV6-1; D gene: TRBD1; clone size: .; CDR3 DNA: TGTGCCAGCATTCCGGGACAGATTAGTTACGAGCAGTACTTC; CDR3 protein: CASIPGQISYEQYF
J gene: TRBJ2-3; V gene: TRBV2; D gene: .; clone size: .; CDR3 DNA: TGTGCCAGCACCAAAGGGGTAGATACGCAGTATTTT; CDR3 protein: CASTKGVDTQYF